A single sample is the source of the 12 T cell receptor beta chains below, sequenced in a study of vaccination and CD4 T cells after COVID-19. With the Oncomine TCR Beta short-read assay, DNA from cultured CD4+ T cells was sequenced. Each CDR3 protein is one row after TCRdb ran MiXCR on the PCR reads. This table holds 20,000 to 25,000 distinct CDR3 sequences, around 62% found once. Sample treatment: approximately 11-day PBMC culture with coronavirus spike peptide pools or control peptides (ViraFEST assay). No antigen has been assigned to these receptors. The sequenced sample was CD4+ T cells from blood, cultured in vitro, obtained before SARS-CoV-2 vaccination. These receptors originate from a human donor who received a COVID-19 vaccine.

This clonotype was detected a few times. The rearrangement links TRBV6-4 to TRBJ1-1; D uncertain. Trimming removed 2 bases at V and 8 bases at J, with 12 bases between. The CDR3 length is 13 residues. Germline loops: CDR1 MRHNA, CDR2 SNTAGT. CDR3 residues: CASSDGGPREAFF. DNA for the CDR3: TGTGCCAGCAGTGACGGTGGACCCCGCGAAGCTTTCTTT.

The chain combines TRBV20-1 with TRBJ2-3, with D perhaps TRBD2 (5 bases). Germline CDR1 reads DFQATT; CDR2 reads SNEGSKA (reference sequence). Trimming cost V 6 bases and J 2 bases, with 18 bases left between them. The CDR3 runs 15 residues. Written as DNA, the CDR3 is TGCAGTGCCACTAGACCCCTTGTCGACACAGATACGCAGTATTTT. Encoded protein: CSATRPLVDTDTQYF.

The sample holds a few counts of this clonotype. The chain combines TRBV7-9 with TRBJ1-2, with D perhaps matching TRBD1 (5 bases). Trimming stripped 0 bases from V and 4 bases from J, with 21 bases between. Germline lookup yields CDR1 SEHNR and CDR2 FQNEAQ (reference sequence). This CDR3 is built from 18 residues. CDR3 amino acids: CASSLAASMGELGYGYTF. In DNA form, the CDR3 reads TGTGCCAGCAGCTTAGCTGCATCGATGGGGGAACTTGGCTATGGCTACACCTTC.

In nucleotides, the CDR3 is TGTGCCAGCAGCAGACAGGGGAGCCACGAGCAGTACTTC. Translated: CASSRQGSHEQYF. This chain links TRBV12-3 or TRBV12-4 with TRBJ2-7; TRBD1 aligns across 8 bases. J lost 5 bases, V lost 6 bases, and 6 bases had no gene match. CDR3 length: 13 residues.

The chain is built from TRBV6-5 and TRBJ2-1; D not certain. The CDR3 loop spans 15 amino acids. In germline, CDR1 is MNHEY, CDR2 SVGAGI. Trimming cost V 2 bases and J 2 bases, with 10 bases left between them. The CDR3 reads CASSYLNRPYNEQFF. Here the CDR3 DNA reads TGTGCCAGCAGTTACCTGAACCGACCCTACAATGAGCAGTTCTTC.

DNA of the CDR3: TGTGCCAGCAGTTACTACCCCCCTACGGACTGGAGTATTCAGGACGAGCAGTACTTC. Protein product: CASSYYPPTDWSIQDEQYF. This rearrangement joins TRBV6-5 to TRBJ2-7; tentatively, D is TRBD2 (5 bases). Between the trimmed V and J ends, which lost 1 base and 5 bases, there was a span of 27 bases. In germline, CDR1 is MNHEY, CDR2 SVGAGI. CDR3 length: 19 residues.

This clonotype was counted a few times. The chain combines TRBV5-8 with TRBJ1-2; 7 nucleotides match TRBD1. The CDR3 has 16 residues. The V gene end was trimmed by 4 bases and the J gene end by 4 bases; junction bases not matched to a gene: 13. Per the germline V gene, CDR1 is SGHTS and CDR2 is YDEGEE. The CDR3 DNA reads as TGTGCCAGCAGCCCCGGCGCAACAGGGGTCTTCTATGGCTACACCTTC. Translated, it gives CASSPGATGVFYGYTF.

The chain is built from TRBV2 and TRBJ1-2, with TRBD1 matching over 8 bases. This CDR3 is built from 14 residues. The V gene end was trimmed by 7 bases and the J gene end by 5 bases; junction bases not matched to a gene: 9. Germline V gene sequence: CDR1 SNHLY, CDR2 FYNNEI. CDR3 protein: CASTKDRVPYGYTF. The DNA for the CDR3 is TGTGCCAGCACCAAGGACAGGGTGCCTTATGGCTACACCTTC.

This clonotype was detected only a few times. This chain links TRBV7-9 with TRBJ1-2, with a possible D match to TRBD1 (5 bases). CDR1 SEHNR and CDR2 FQNEAQ come from the germline V gene (reference sequence). This CDR3 is 15 amino acids long. Trimming removed 1 base from V and 6 bases from J, with 15 bases in between. The CDR3 sequence is CASSLVSGSENGYTF. CDR3 DNA sequence: TGTGCCAGCAGCTTAGTCTCAGGGTCGGAAAATGGCTACACCTTC.

V gene TRBV20-1 combines with J gene TRBJ2-5; TRBD1 aligns across 9 bases. Trimming cost V 4 bases and J 2 bases; bases outside gene matches: 2. The CDR3 runs to 13 residues. The germline gives CDR1 DFQATT, CDR2 SNEGSKA (reference sequence). CDR3 sequence: CSANDRGQETQYF. CDR3 bases: TGCAGTGCTAACGACAGGGGGCAAGAGACCCAGTACTTC.

CDR3: CAWSVPSGGVQETQYF. CDR3 nucleotides: TGTGCCTGGAGTGTACCTAGCGGGGGGGTTCAAGAGACCCAGTACTTC. The V gene is TRBV30, the J gene TRBJ2-5; TRBD2 agrees at 12 bases. This CDR3 is 16 amino acids long. V lost 0 bases, J lost 2 bases, and 4 bases stayed unmatched. Germline CDR1 GTSNPN, CDR2 SVGIG (reference sequence). The whole variable domain, remainder taken from reference TRBV30 and TRBJ2-5, is SQTIHQWPATLVQPVGSPLSLECTVEGTSNPNLYWYRQAAGRGLQLLFYSVGIGQISSEVPQNLSASRPQDRQFILSSKKLLLSDSGFYLCAWSVPSGGVQETQYFGPGTRLLVL.

The rearrangement uses TRBV19 and TRBJ1-2, with no clear D. CDR3 size: 13 residues. Trimming removed 7 bases at V and 1 base at J, with 10 bases between. Germline V lookup: CDR1 LNHDA, CDR2 SQIVND (reference sequence). The CDR3 sequence is CASIRGGNYGYTF. The CDR3 DNA follows: TGTGCCAGTATCCGGGGAGGTAACTATGGCTACACCTTC.